This entry concerns a single T cell receptor (beta chain). Its antigen is currently unknown. Indicated treatment: roughly 11-day PBMC culture with coronavirus spike peptide pools or control peptides (ViraFEST assay). PCR positivity dates ran from March to December 2020, preceding US Alpha, Beta and Delta variants. This entry is derived from a study of vaccination and CD4 T cells after COVID-19. Study-wide background: Post-COVID draws followed diagnosis by a median roughly 93 days (range 35 to 161).

An Oncomine TCR Beta short-read assay was used to sequence the DNA from cultured CD4+ T cells. The genomic DNA was obtained from cultured CD4+ T cells by extraction with the QIAamp micro DNA kit. TCRdb re-analysed the PCR reads in MiXCR, keeping a single row per CDR3 protein. The sample consists of about 7,600 distinct CDR3 sequences, less than 25% of them appearing once. The sequencing used CD4+ T cells from blood, cultured in vitro, collected after SARS-CoV-2 vaccination. The receptor was isolated from a human donor who had recovered from COVID-19.

CDR3 protein: CASRDGTSGRGNEQFF. In DNA, the CDR3 is TGTGCCAGCAGGGACGGGACTAGCGGGAGAGGCAATGAGCAGTTCTTC. This chain uses TRBV6-1 with TRBJ2-1; 14 nucleotides match TRBD2. The CDR3 contains 16 residues. The V and J ends lost 6 bases and 6 bases, in that order; junction bases with no gene match: 7. Per germline, CDR1 MNHNS and CDR2 SASEGT.